Included here is one T cell receptor (beta chain) sequence, with context. These data are taken from a study of OX40 agonist ivuxolimab in advanced cancers. Data came from immunoSEQ multiplex PCR; TCRdb stores just in-frame clones and leaves some out. The table includes over 60,000 clones, 80% to 85% detected once. The CDR3 consists of 17 residues. The germline CDR1 and CDR2 sequences are LGHNA and YNFKEQ. With 0 bases removed from V and 6 bases from J, the gap between germline ends came to 18 bases. Sequencing used CD4+ or CD8+ T cells sorted from blood, obtained in a trial of the OX40 agonist ivuxolimab. This chain connects TRBV4-2 to TRBJ2-1; maybe TRBD2 (6 bases). The clonotype originates from an adult with an advanced solid tumor such as melanoma, head and neck, liver or kidney cancer. The CDR3 region has the DNA TGTGCCAGCAGCCAAGATTCAGGCGGGGCCTCGGGCAATGAGCAGTTCTTC. This translates into CASSQDSGGASGNEQFF.